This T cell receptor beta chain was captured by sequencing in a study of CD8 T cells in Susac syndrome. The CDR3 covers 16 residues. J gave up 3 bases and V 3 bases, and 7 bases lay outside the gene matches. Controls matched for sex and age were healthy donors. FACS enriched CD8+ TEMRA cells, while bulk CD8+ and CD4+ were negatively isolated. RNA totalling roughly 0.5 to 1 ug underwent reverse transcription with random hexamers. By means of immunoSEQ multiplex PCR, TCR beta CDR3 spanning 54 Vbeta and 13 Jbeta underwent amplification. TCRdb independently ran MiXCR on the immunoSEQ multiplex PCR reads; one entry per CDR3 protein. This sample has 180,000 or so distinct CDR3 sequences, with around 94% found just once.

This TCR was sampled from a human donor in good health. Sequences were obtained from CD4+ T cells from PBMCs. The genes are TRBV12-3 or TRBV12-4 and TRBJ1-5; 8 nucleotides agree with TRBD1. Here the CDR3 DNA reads TGTGCCAGCAGTTTGGGCCAGGGGGCATACAATCAGCCCCAGCATTTT. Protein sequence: CASSLGQGAYNQPQHF.